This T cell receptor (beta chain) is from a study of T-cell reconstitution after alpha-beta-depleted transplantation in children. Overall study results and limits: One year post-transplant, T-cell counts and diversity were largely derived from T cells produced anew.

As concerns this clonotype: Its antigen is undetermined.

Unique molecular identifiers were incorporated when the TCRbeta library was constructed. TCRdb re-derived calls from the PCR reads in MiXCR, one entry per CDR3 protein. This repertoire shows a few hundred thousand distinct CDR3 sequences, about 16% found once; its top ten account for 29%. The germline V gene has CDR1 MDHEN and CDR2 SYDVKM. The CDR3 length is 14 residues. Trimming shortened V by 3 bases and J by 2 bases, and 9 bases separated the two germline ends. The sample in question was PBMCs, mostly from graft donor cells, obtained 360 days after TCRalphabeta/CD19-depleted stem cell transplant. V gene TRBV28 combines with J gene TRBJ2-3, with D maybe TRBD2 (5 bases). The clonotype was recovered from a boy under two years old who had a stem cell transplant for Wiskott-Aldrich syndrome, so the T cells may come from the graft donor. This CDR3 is CASSFSGVTDTQYF. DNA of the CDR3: TGTGCCAGCAGTTTCAGCGGAGTCACAGATACGCAGTATTTT.